Each of the 3 T cell receptor beta chains below was sequenced from the same sample in a study of molecular identifiers for immune sequencing clone quantification. TCRdb recomputed calls from the PCR reads with MiXCR, one row per CDR3 protein. This sample has 8,800 or so distinct CDR3 sequences; around a third occur once, and the top ten carry more than 5%. The sample consisted of naive CD8+ T cells from blood, with Jurkat cell RNA spiked in. As to subset: FACS-sorted CD8+CD4-CCR7+CD45RA+ naive T cells. The receptor set was obtained from a human donor in good health. Some libraries in this study had Jurkat cell RNA spiked in.

As for this clonotype: A junction end diverges from the germline sequence, so it may reflect a read error. The rearrangement uses TRBV7-6 and TRBJ2-3, with 8 bases matching TRBD2. The CDR3 spans 17 residues. Germline V CDR1 and CDR2: SGHVS, FNYEAQ. The CDR3 reads CASSLNSPLADADAQYF. CDR3 bases: TGTGCCAGCAGCTTAAATAGTCCACTAGCGGACGCAGATGCGCAGTATTTT.

The CDR3 nucleotides are TGTGCCAGCAGGCGCTGGGAGGGGTCGGATCAGCCCCAGCATTTT. This gives the protein CASRRWEGSDQPQHF. The chain employs TRBV6-5 and TRBJ1-5, with D perhaps matching TRBD1 (5 bases). There are 15 residues in the CDR3. Trimming shortened V by 6 bases and J by 5 bases, and 17 bases separated the two germline ends. CDR1 MNHEY and CDR2 SVGAGI come from the germline V gene.

This clonotype was found a few times. This chain links TRBV6-5 with TRBJ1-2; D may be TRBD1 (6 bases). The V gene's germline CDR1 is MNHEY and CDR2 SVGAGI. V dropped 9 bases and J dropped 3 bases, with 17 bases sitting between them. CDR3 size: 14 residues. CDR3 sequence reads: CASRGDKGYYGYTF. In DNA, the CDR3 is TGTGCCAGTCGGGGGGACAAGGGCTACTATGGCTACACCTTC.